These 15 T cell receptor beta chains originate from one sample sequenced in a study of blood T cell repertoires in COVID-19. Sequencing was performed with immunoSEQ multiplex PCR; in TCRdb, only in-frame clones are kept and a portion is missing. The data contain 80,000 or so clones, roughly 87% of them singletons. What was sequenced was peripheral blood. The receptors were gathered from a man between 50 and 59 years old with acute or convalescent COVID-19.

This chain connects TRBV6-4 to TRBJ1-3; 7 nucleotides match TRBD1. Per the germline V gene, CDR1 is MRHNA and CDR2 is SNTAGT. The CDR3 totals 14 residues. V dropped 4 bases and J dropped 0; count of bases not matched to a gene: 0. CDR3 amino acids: CASSGQGSGNTIYF. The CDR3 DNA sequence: TGTGCCAGCAGTGGACAGGGCTCTGGAAACACCATATATTTT.

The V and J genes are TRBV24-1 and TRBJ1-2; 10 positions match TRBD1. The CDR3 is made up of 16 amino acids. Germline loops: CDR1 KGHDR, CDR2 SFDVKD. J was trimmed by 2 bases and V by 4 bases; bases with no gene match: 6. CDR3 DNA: TGTGCCACCAGTGAAAGAGACAGGGGGCCCAACTATGGCTACACCTTC. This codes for CATSERDRGPNYGYTF.

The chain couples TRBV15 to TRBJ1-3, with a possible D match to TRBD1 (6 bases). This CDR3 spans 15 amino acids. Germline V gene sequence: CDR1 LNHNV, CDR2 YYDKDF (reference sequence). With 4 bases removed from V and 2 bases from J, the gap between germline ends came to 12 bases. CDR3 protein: CATSKPGDPGNTIYF. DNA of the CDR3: TGTGCCACCAGCAAACCAGGGGACCCTGGAAACACCATATATTTT.

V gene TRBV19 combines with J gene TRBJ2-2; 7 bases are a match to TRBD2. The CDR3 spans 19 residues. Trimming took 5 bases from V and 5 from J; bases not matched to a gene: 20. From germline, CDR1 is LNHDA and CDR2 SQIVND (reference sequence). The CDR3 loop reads CASSLGRGVRLVGTGELFF. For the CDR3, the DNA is TGTGCCAGTAGTCTCGGACGGGGGGTTCGACTAGTGGGAACCGGGGAGCTGTTTTTT.

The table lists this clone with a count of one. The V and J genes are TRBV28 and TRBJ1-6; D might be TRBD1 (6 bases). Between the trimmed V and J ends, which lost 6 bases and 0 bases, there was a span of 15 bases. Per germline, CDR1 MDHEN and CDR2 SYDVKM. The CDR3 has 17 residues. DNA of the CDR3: TGTGCCAGCAGCGACCCAGGACAGAGCTCCTATAATTCACCCCTCCACTTT. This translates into CASSDPGQSSYNSPLHF.

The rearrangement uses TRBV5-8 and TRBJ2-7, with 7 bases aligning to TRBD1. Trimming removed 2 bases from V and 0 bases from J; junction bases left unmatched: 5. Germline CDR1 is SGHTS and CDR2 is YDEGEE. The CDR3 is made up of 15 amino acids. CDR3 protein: CASSLGTADSYEQYV. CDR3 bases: TGTGCCAGCAGCTTAGGGACAGCTGACTCCTACGAGCAGTACGTC.

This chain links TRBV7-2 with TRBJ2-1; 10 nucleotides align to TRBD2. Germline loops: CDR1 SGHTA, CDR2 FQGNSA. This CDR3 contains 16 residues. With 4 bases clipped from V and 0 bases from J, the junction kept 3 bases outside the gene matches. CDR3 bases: TGTGCCAGCAGCTCAGCGGGAGGGAGCTCCTACAATGAGCAGTTCTTC. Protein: CASSSAGGSSYNEQFF.

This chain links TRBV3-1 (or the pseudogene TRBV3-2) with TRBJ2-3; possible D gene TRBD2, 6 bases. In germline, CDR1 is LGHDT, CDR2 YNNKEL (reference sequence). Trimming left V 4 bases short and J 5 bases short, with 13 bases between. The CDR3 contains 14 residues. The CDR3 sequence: CASSRAGRGDTQYF. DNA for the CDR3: TGTGCCAGCAGCCGGGCGGGGCGGGGAGATACGCAGTATTTT.

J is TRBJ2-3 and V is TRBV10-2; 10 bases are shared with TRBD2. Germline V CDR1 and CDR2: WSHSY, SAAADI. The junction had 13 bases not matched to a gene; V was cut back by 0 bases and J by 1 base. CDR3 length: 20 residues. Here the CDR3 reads CASSESGLAGAELGTDTQYF. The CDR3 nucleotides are TGCGCCAGCAGTGAGTCCGGGCTAGCGGGAGCTGAGTTGGGCACAGATACGCAGTATTTT.

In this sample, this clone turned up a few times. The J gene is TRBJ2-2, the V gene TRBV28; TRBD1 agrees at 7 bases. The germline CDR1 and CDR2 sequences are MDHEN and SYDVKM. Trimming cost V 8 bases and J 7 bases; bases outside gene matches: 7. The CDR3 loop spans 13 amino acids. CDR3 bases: TGTGCCAGCGCGAGGGGGCCAGGCGGGGAGCTGTTTTTT. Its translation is CASARGPGGELFF.

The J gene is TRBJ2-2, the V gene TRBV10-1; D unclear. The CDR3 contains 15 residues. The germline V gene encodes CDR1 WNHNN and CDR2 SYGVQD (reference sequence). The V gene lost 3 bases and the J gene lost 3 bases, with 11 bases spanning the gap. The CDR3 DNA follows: TGCGCCAGCAGTGAAGTGGAAACAGACACCGGGGAGCTGTTTTTT. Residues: CASSEVETDTGELFF.

CDR3 loop: CASRPPRDSGGYTF. CDR3 bases: TGTGCCAGCAGACCTCCCCGGGACAGCGGAGGCTACACCTTC. The gene calls are TRBV28 and TRBJ1-2; TRBD1 matches at 7 bases. Germline V gives CDR1 MDHEN, CDR2 SYDVKM. The CDR3 is 14 residues long. The V and J ends lost 6 bases and 8 bases, in that order; junction bases with no gene match: 12.

Here the CDR3 DNA reads TGCGCCAGCAGCTTGGCCGGGTCAGGGCTGAGTGAAAAACTGTTTTTT. As protein: CASSLAGSGLSEKLFF. The chain uses TRBV5-1 and TRBJ1-4; TRBD1 is a possible D gene (5 bases). CDR3 length: 16 residues. V gave up 0 bases and J gave up 7 bases, with 16 bases separating them. Germline values: CDR1 SGHRS, CDR2 YFSETQ.

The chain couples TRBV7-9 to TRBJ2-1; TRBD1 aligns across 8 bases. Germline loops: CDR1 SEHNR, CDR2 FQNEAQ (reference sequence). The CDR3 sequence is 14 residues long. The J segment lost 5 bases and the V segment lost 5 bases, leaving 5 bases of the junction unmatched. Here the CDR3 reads CASSDRGRDNEQFF. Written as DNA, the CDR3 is TGTGCCAGCAGCGACAGGGGAAGGGACAATGAGCAGTTCTTC.

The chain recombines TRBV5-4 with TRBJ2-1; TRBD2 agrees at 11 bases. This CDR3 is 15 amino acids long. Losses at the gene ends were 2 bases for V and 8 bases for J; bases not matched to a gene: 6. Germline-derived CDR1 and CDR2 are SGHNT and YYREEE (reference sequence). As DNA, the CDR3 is TGTGCCAGCAGCTTTCCCACTAGCGGGAGCTATGAGCAGTTCTTC. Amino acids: CASSFPTSGSYEQFF.